Sequencing of this T cell receptor (beta chain) was carried out in a study of T-cell memory formation after mild COVID-19. Study summary: Clusters of TCRs were largely donor specific.

With regard to this clonotype: Antigen unknown.

In germline, CDR1 is SGHTA, CDR2 FQGTGA. Trimming removed 1 base from V and 4 bases from J; junction bases left unmatched: 3. The CDR3 has 15 residues. The 5'RACE method, run with constant-segment primers, produced TCR alpha and TCR beta cDNA libraries (carrying sample barcodes and UMIs). TCRdb used MiXCR to reprocess the 5' RACE reads, holding one entry per CDR3 protein. The top ten clones hold around 7.8% of a sample with some 600,000 distinct CDR3 sequences, approximately 15% of them seen once. Findings of the study overall: For contracting clones, CD4+ ones sat mainly in CM and EM, CD8+ in EMRA. Some clones that responded turned up in pre-infection memory, which suggests that cross-reactive memory joined in.

The TCR was taken from an adult woman who had mild COVID-19 (a few samples of this study predate the infection). Cell type and time point are not known. The sequenced material came from PBMCs or a T cell subset sorted from them (not recorded which). The genes are TRBV7-3 and TRBJ2-1; 8 nucleotides match TRBD2. The CDR3 DNA sequence: TGTGCCAGCAGCTTAAAACGGGAGGGGTACAATGAGCAGTTCTTC. Amino acid sequence: CASSLKREGYNEQFF.